These 30 T cell receptor beta chains originate from one sample sequenced in a study of blood T cell repertoires in COVID-19 (dated by TCRdb to the early 2020s). Libraries were built with the immunoSEQ multiplex PCR assay. TCRdb limited this immuneACCESS table to in-frame rearrangements with V and J called. A share of clones is missing; checked studies link under half to unresolved V genes, and the rest is unexplained. For this sample there are about 350,000 clones; roughly 89% appear just once. The ten largest clonotypes hold less than 3.5% of the sample. Sequences were obtained from peripheral blood. The receptor set was obtained from a woman aged 18-29 years who had recovered from COVID-19.

The chain links TRBV4-3 to TRBJ1-1; a possible D gene is TRBD1 (5 bases). There are 13 residues in the CDR3. CDR1 is LGHNA and CDR2 is YSLEER in the germline V gene. The V gene lost 0 bases and the J gene lost 3 bases, with 5 bases spanning the gap. CDR3 amino acids: CASSQDRDTEAFF. The CDR3 region has the DNA TGCGCCAGCAGCCAAGACAGGGACACTGAAGCTTTCTTT.

This chain uses TRBV10-2 with TRBJ2-2; tentatively, D is TRBD2 (5 bases). The length of the CDR3 is 13 residues. Germline V gives CDR1 WSHSY, CDR2 SAAADI. Trimming removed 10 bases at V and 5 bases at J, with 14 bases between. As DNA, the CDR3 is TGCGCCACACGACATCCGGGGACCGGGGAGCTGTTTTTT. Its translation: CATRHPGTGELFF.

The rearrangement links TRBV5-1 to TRBJ2-1; D is uncertain. Per the germline V gene, CDR1 is SGHRS and CDR2 is YFSETQ. The CDR3 totals 14 residues. V was trimmed by 4 bases and J by 8 bases, leaving 16 bases between them. Here the CDR3 DNA reads TGCGCCAGCAGCGTGGTCCACGGCGGCGATGAGCAGTTCTTC. Amino acids: CASSVVHGGDEQFF.

The chain links TRBV4-3 to TRBJ1-6, with D unclear. Germline assignment: CDR1 LGHNA and CDR2 YSLEER. The length of the CDR3 is 15 residues. Trimming took 0 bases from V and 7 from J, leaving 10 bases between them. CDR3 sequence reads: CASSQDKAVNSPLHF. The CDR3 bases are TGCGCCAGCAGCCAAGATAAGGCGGTAAATTCACCCCTCCACTTT.

The rearrangement links TRBV9 to TRBJ2-4, with 10 bases matching TRBD2. After removal of 4 bases from V and 8 bases from J, the junction contained 6 bases not matched to a gene. Germline assignment: CDR1 SGDLS and CDR2 YYNGEE. The CDR3 consists of 14 residues. The chain's CDR3 is CASSPGTSADIQYF. The CDR3 region has the DNA TGTGCCAGCAGCCCTGGGACTAGCGCTGACATTCAGTACTTC.

The rearrangement joins TRBV5-1 to TRBJ2-7; TRBD1 matches 9 bases. Trimming removed 4 bases from V and 5 bases from J; junction bases left unmatched: 10. Germline V CDR1 and CDR2: SGHRS, YFSETQ. The CDR3 covers 15 residues. The CDR3 nucleotides are TGCGCCAGCAGCCTCAGGACAGGGGCCGGCAACGAGCAGTACGTC. Translating it yields CASSLRTGAGNEQYV.

This rearrangement joins TRBV28 to TRBJ2-3, with TRBD1 matching 8 bases. Trimming removed 5 bases from V and 2 bases from J; junction bases left unmatched: 6. Germline-derived CDR1 and CDR2 are MDHEN and SYDVKM. This CDR3 comprises 15 residues. The CDR3 DNA reads as TGTGCCAGCAGTACCCACAGGGGGACCACAGATACGCAGTATTTT. It yields the protein CASSTHRGTTDTQYF.

This chain uses TRBV18 with TRBJ2-4; 9 nucleotides match TRBD1. Per germline, CDR1 KGHSH and CDR2 LQKENI. CDR3 length equals 14 residues. The J segment lost 6 bases and the V segment lost 5 bases, leaving 5 bases of the junction unmatched. The CDR3 DNA sequence: TGTGCCAGCTCAACGGGACAGGGAGGAAACATTCAGTACTTC. The encoded protein is CASSTGQGGNIQYF. Complete variable domain (other parts from reference TRBV18 and TRBJ2-4): NAGVMQNPRHLVRRRGQEARLRCSPMKGHSHVYWYRQLPEEGLKFMVYLQKENIIDESGMPKERFSAEFPKEGPSILRIQQVVRGDSAAYFCASSTGQGGNIQYFGAGTRLSVL.

This sequence joins TRBV12-5 and TRBJ2-2; 7 positions match TRBD2. Trimming cost V 5 bases and J 1 base; bases outside gene matches: 7. This CDR3 contains 16 residues. The germline gives CDR1 LGHNT, CDR2 FRNRAP. The CDR3 region has the DNA TGTGCTAGTGGTACCTACTGGGGGGGGAACACCGGGGAGCTGTTTTTT. It translates to CASGTYWGGNTGELFF.

The chain carries TRBV6-5 and TRBJ2-7; 8 nucleotides match TRBD1. Germline CDR1 is MNHEY and CDR2 is SVGAGI. V gave up 2 bases and J gave up 1 base; unmatched junction bases: 7. The CDR3 contains 16 residues. The CDR3 loop reads CASSYSRGLVSYEQYV. The CDR3, as DNA: TGTGCCAGCAGTTACAGCAGGGGGCTGGTTTCCTACGAGCAGTACGTC.

This clone was seen only once. The chain couples TRBV9 to TRBJ1-2; 7 nucleotides agree with TRBD1. CDR3 length: 13 amino acids. Trimming took 4 bases from V and 8 from J; bases not matched to a gene: 8. Looked up from germline, CDR1 is SGDLS and CDR2 is YYNGEE. CDR3 residues: CASSSRTGGGYTF. The CDR3 nucleotides read TGTGCCAGCAGCTCACGGACAGGCGGCGGCTACACCTTC. Variable domain in full (rest from reference TRBV9 and TRBJ1-2): DSGVTQTPKHLITATGQRVTLRCSPRSGDLSVYWYQQSLDQGLQFLIQYYNGEERAKGNILERFSAQQFPDLHSELNLSSLELGDSALYFCASSSRTGGGYTFGSGTRLTVV.

V and J are TRBV18 and TRBJ2-1; the match to TRBD2 covers 10 bases. The germline V gene encodes CDR1 KGHSH and CDR2 LQKENI. The CDR3 has 19 residues. The V gene end was trimmed by 1 base and the J gene end by 0 bases; junction bases not matched to a gene: 9. Written as DNA, the CDR3 is TGTGCCAGCTCACCACGGAGACTAGCGGGCTCGAGCTCCTACAATGAGCAGTTCTTC. It specifies CASSPRRLAGSSSYNEQFF. Full variable domain (missing parts from reference TRBV18 and TRBJ2-1): NAGVMQNPRHLVRRRGQEARLRCSPMKGHSHVYWYRQLPEEGLKFMVYLQKENIIDESGMPKERFSAEFPKEGPSILRIQQVVRGDSAAYFCASSPRRLAGSSSYNEQFFGPGTRLTVL.

The V and J genes are TRBV11-3 and TRBJ1-2; 7 bases line up with TRBD1. The CDR3 length is 13 residues. CDR1 is SGHNT, CDR2 YENEEA, per germline. The V and J ends lost 5 bases and 7 bases, in that order; junction bases with no gene match: 7. The CDR3 here is CASSPTGAGGYTF. Written as DNA, the CDR3 is TGTGCCAGCAGCCCAACAGGGGCAGGTGGCTACACCTTC.

This clone has just one count. The chain couples TRBV6-5 to TRBJ2-2; 10 bases match TRBD2. Germline V CDR1 and CDR2: MNHEY, SVGAGI. This CDR3 region has 15 residues. V lost 5 bases, J lost 7 bases, and 7 bases stayed unmatched. CDR3 sequence: CASSLAGEVGGELFF. CDR3 coding DNA: TGTGCCAGCAGTCTAGCGGGAGAGGTGGGCGGGGAGCTGTTTTTT.

The chain joins TRBV2 to TRBJ1-5; a weak D match, TRBD1 (5 bases). V was trimmed by 2 bases and J by 4 bases, leaving 15 bases between them. The CDR3 runs to 16 residues. CDR1 and CDR2 from the germline V gene are SNHLY and FYNNEI. CDR3 DNA sequence: TGTGCCAGCAGTGAATTTCTTGGGCAGGGTAATCAGCCCCAGCATTTT. It is translated as CASSEFLGQGNQPQHF.

V usage is TRBV4-3 and J usage is TRBJ2-1, with 8 bases lining up with TRBD2. This CDR3 spans 16 amino acids. Looked up from germline, CDR1 is LGHNA and CDR2 is YSLEER. V lost 6 bases, J lost 8 bases, and 15 bases stayed unmatched. CDR3 coding DNA: TGCGCCAGCAGGTTTAGCGGGACCGGGGAATGGTATGAGCAGTTCTTC. Translation gives CASRFSGTGEWYEQFF.

The table lists this clone with a few counts. The chain combines TRBV4-1 with TRBJ1-2; D gene ambiguous. Trimming cost V 4 bases and J 8 bases, with 23 bases left between them. The CDR3 runs to 16 residues. Germline V CDR1 and CDR2: MGHRA, YSYEKL. This CDR3 is CASSPQVTAEGRGYTF. The CDR3, as DNA: TGCGCCAGCAGCCCGCAAGTAACAGCCGAGGGAAGGGGCTACACCTTC.

This chain links TRBV12-3 or TRBV12-4 with TRBJ2-3; D is unclear. The CDR3 extends over 13 amino acids. V lost 5 bases and J 0 bases, leaving 6 bases between the germline ends. CDR3 in DNA: TGTGCCAGCAGTCCCCCTAGCACAGATACGCAGTATTTT. As protein: CASSPPSTDTQYF.

V is TRBV7-9 and J is TRBJ2-1, with 8 bases fitting TRBD2. The CDR3 runs to 15 residues. Germline CDR1 SEHNR, CDR2 FQNEAQ (reference sequence). Germline trimming cut 5 bases from V and 2 bases from J; bases unmatched to any gene: 5. The CDR3 nucleotides read TGTGCCAGCAGCCAAGCGGGAGTACCCTACAATGAGCAGTTCTTC. Protein: CASSQAGVPYNEQFF.

This clone was counted between two and nine times. The V and J genes are TRBV9 and TRBJ1-5; D is possibly TRBD1 (6 bases). The CDR3 is 15 residues long. V lost 3 bases, J lost 4 bases, and 14 bases lay in between. From germline, CDR1 is SGDLS and CDR2 YYNGEE. The CDR3 coding sequence is TGTGCCAGCAGCGCGGGAGGGGGGGCTAATCAGCCCCAGCATTTT. It translates to CASSAGGGANQPQHF.

The chain employs TRBV20-1 and TRBJ1-1; D remains unclear. The V end lost 0 bases, the J end lost 5 bases, and 4 bases lay between the germline ends. Per the germline V gene, CDR1 is DFQATT and CDR2 is SNEGSKA (reference sequence). This CDR3 is built from 11 residues. The CDR3 reads CSARDKTEAFF. The CDR3, as DNA: TGCAGTGCTAGAGACAAAACTGAAGCTTTCTTT.

V gene TRBV27 combines with J gene TRBJ1-5; D may be TRBD1 (5 bases). The germline V gene encodes CDR1 MNHEY and CDR2 SMNVEV (reference sequence). The CDR3 runs to 15 residues. Trimming removed 4 bases at V and 2 bases at J, with 12 bases between. CDR3 coding DNA: TGTGCCAGCAGTTCCATACAGGATGGCAATCAGCCCCAGCATTTT. This gives the protein CASSSIQDGNQPQHF.

The rearrangement joins TRBV19 to TRBJ1-2, with a possible D match to TRBD1 (5 bases). This CDR3 comprises 13 residues. CDR1 and CDR2 (germline): LNHDA, SQIVND (reference sequence). V shed 3 bases and J shed 8 bases, with 13 bases lying between them. Here the CDR3 reads CASSIQGYGGYTF. The CDR3 DNA sequence: TGTGCCAGTAGTATTCAGGGTTATGGGGGCTACACCTTC.

This clone appeared a single time. V gene TRBV18 combines with J gene TRBJ2-1; D unresolved. Trimming removed 0 bases from V and 8 bases from J, with 17 bases in between. CDR1 and CDR2 (germline): KGHSH, LQKENI. The CDR3 covers 16 residues. The CDR3 DNA follows: TGTGCCAGCTCACCACCGGGTTCTAGGCCCAACGATGAGCAGTTCTTC. This encodes CASSPPGSRPNDEQFF. Full variable domain (outside the CDR3, taken from reference TRBV18 and TRBJ2-1): NAGVMQNPRHLVRRRGQEARLRCSPMKGHSHVYWYRQLPEEGLKFMVYLQKENIIDESGMPKERFSAEFPKEGPSILRIQQVVRGDSAAYFCASSPPGSRPNDEQFFGPGTRLTVL.

This rearrangement joins TRBV18 to TRBJ2-7; 7 bases map to TRBD1. The CDR3 is 15 amino acids. The germline CDR1 and CDR2 sequences are KGHSH and LQKENI. V was clipped by 1 base and J by 0 bases; unmatched bases: 3. The DNA for the CDR3 is TGTGCCAGCTCACCACGGACAGGCAGCTCCTACGAGCAGTACGTC. Its translation is CASSPRTGSSYEQYV.

The rearrangement links TRBV27 to TRBJ2-1; D is possibly TRBD2 (6 bases). Trimming took 1 base from V and 6 from J, leaving 10 bases between them. The CDR3 is 14 amino acids. The germline V gene has CDR1 MNHEY and CDR2 SMNVEV (reference sequence). The CDR3 bases are TGTGCCAGCAGTTTATACGGGAGAAGCAATGAGCAGTTCTTC. This translates into CASSLYGRSNEQFF.

In its sample, this clone was seen once. The CDR3 reads CASSFDSLTYNEQFF. The CDR3 nucleotides are TGTGCCAGCAGTTTCGACTCCCTCACCTACAATGAGCAGTTCTTC. The gene calls are TRBV27 and TRBJ2-1, with unresolved D. The V end lost 3 bases, the J end lost 2 bases, and 11 bases lay between the germline ends. Germline loops: CDR1 MNHEY, CDR2 SMNVEV (reference sequence). CDR3 size: 15 residues.

The chain combines TRBV5-1 with TRBJ1-1; TRBD1 aligns across 7 bases. The germline gives CDR1 SGHRS, CDR2 YFSETQ. CDR3 size: 16 residues. J gave up 5 bases and V 6 bases, and 16 bases lay outside the gene matches. CDR3 amino acids: CASTPMETGMDTEAFF. The DNA for the CDR3 is TGCGCCAGCACCCCGATGGAGACAGGGATGGATACTGAAGCTTTCTTT.

This CDR3 is CASSRPTASGSYNEQFF. The CDR3 nucleotides read TGTGCCAGTAGTAGACCTACAGCTAGCGGCAGTTACAATGAGCAGTTCTTC. The rearrangement uses TRBV19 and TRBJ2-1; 7 bases align to TRBD2. The germline V gene encodes CDR1 LNHDA and CDR2 SQIVND (reference sequence). The CDR3 covers 17 residues. The trim removed 4 bases at V and 4 bases at J, leaving 13 bases unmatched.

V is TRBV6-6 and J is TRBJ2-1; D is undetermined. V lost 2 bases and J 5 bases, leaving 4 bases between the germline ends. The CDR3 contains 12 residues. Germline CDR1 is MNHNY and CDR2 is SVGAGI (reference sequence). DNA of the CDR3: TGTGCCAGCAGTTACCCCAACAATGAGCAGTTCTTC. Protein: CASSYPNNEQFF.